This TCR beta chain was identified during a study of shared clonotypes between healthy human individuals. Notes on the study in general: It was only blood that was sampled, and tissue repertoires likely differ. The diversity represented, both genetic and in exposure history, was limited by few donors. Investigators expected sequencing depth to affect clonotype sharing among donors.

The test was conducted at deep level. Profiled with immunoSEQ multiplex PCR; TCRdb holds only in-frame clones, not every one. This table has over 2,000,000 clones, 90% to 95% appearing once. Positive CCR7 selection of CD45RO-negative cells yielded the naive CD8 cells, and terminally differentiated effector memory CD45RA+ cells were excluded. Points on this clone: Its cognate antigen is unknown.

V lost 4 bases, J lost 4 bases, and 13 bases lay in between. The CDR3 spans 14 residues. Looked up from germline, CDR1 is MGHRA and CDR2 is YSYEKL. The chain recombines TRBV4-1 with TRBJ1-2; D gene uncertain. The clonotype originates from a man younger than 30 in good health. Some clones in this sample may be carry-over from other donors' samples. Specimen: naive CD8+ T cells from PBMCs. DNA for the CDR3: TGCGCCAGCAGCCCCCTGAGGGAGGGCTATGGCTACACCTTC. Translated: CASSPLREGYGYTF.